Sequencing of this TCR beta chain was carried out in a study of blood T cell repertoires in COVID-19. Study information: Samples came from the United States, Italy and Spain, spanning acute and convalescent COVID-19.

This clone showed up just once. This table comes from immunoSEQ multiplex PCR, and its TCRdb copy is limited to in-frame clones, with some not included. Of nearly 400,000 clones in the sample, roughly nine tenths were seen once. The CDR3 spans 13 residues. The germline gives CDR1 GTSNPN, CDR2 SVGIG (reference sequence). Trimming removed 3 bases from V and 6 bases from J, with 12 bases in between. The chain links TRBV30 to TRBJ1-5; D gene ambiguous. The sample was PBMCs or T cells enriched from blood (not recorded which). This TCR derives from a woman aged 30 to 39 who had recovered from COVID-19. The CDR3 sequence is CAWRRGKAQPQHF. DNA for the CDR3: TGTGCCTGGAGGCGGGGAAAGGCTCAGCCCCAGCATTTT.